The TCR beta chain described here comes from a study of post-analysis software for immune sequencing data. Study-level information: Included courses were relapsing-remitting and secondary progressive multiple sclerosis; progressive-relapsing multiple sclerosis was also included.

For this clonotype: Its target is not known.

Unique molecular identifiers were present in the TCR beta cDNA libraries. Yield was 500,000 or so cDNA molecules from around 1 to 9.1 million T cells. TCRdb ran MiXCR on the PCR reads and lists one entry per CDR3 protein. The sample includes over 300,000 distinct CDR3 sequences, roughly 35% of them seen just once. Study results and caveats: Normalized Chao1 diversity was significantly lower in multiple sclerosis patients than in controls. When the samples were clustered directly with F measure, those that had been prepared in the same batch showed strong co-clustering. Patients carried a few TRBV segments more frequently than controls did, and TRBV5-6, TRBV5-1 and TRBV20-1 were among them.

Germline CDR1 and CDR2: MNHEY and SVGAGI. The V and J ends lost 4 bases and 6 bases respectively, with 18 bases between them. The CDR3 has 15 amino acids. This clonotype was obtained from a girl aged 5 to 17 with multiple sclerosis. This rearrangement joins TRBV6-5 to TRBJ1-2, with D possibly TRBD1 on 5 matching bases. The specimen was blood. The CDR3 spells CASSSPQGRVNGYTF. CDR3 sequence (DNA): TGTGCCAGCAGTTCTCCCCAGGGCAGGGTAAATGGCTACACCTTC.